A single T cell receptor (beta chain) is shown here with its context. TCR beta from blood CD8+ and CD4+ T cells was sequenced. TEMRA cells were FACS-enriched, unlike CD8+ and CD4+ T cells, which were negatively isolated. The germline V gene has CDR1 SGDLS and CDR2 YYNGEE. The V end was cut by 4 bases, the J end by 2 bases, with 18 bases between. The CDR3 contains 16 residues. RNA, at about 0.5 to 1 ug, was reverse transcribed with random hexamers. Amplification of TCR beta CDR3 used immunoSEQ multiplex PCR across 54 Vbeta and 13 Jbeta. TCRdb re-called the immunoSEQ multiplex PCR reads through MiXCR, storing one row per CDR3 protein. The table lists roughly 300,000 distinct CDR3 sequences, roughly 84% of them singletons. This sample is drawn from a study of CD8 T cells in Susac syndrome.

Sequencing was done on a sample of CD8+ T cells from PBMCs. This clonotype was sampled from a human donor with multiple sclerosis. V is TRBV9 and J is TRBJ1-1; D is perhaps TRBD1 (5 bases). The CDR3 nucleotides are TGTGCCAGCAGCCCTCGCGCCGCCAGGGCCAACACTGAAGCTTTCTTT. Its translation is CASSPRAARANTEAFF. Combining the CDR3 with reference TRBV9 and TRBJ1-1 gives the whole variable domain DSGVTQTPKHLITATGQRVTLRCSPRSGDLSVYWYQQSLDQGLQFLIQYYNGEERAKGNILERFSAQQFPDLHSELNLSSLELGDSALYFCASSPRAARANTEAFFGQGTRLTVV.